The rows below give T cell receptor beta chains drawn from one sample of a study of blood T cells in healthy people across ages. TCRdb reprocessed the 5' RACE reads with MiXCR, giving one entry per CDR3 protein. The sample shows around 1,000,000 distinct CDR3 sequences, around 27% of them seen only once. The same sample was also studied in work on T cells of mothers and their children.

Sequences were obtained from blood. The receptors derive from a girl aged 2 to 9 in good health. Both conserved end residues are part of each CDR3. The D gene is left open where the match is weak. The size field is filled for only some rows; it gives once, few, many or a size class.

D gene: .
CDR3 length: 14
clone size: few
V gene: TRBV29-1
J gene: TRBJ2-5
CDR3 protein: CSVERGFAEETQYF
CDR3 DNA: TGCAGCGTTGAACGGGGTTTTGCAGAAGAGACCCAGTACTTC

D gene: TRBD2
CDR3 length: 17
clone size: .
V gene: TRBV2
J gene: TRBJ2-3
CDR3 protein: CATEPLAGRTSTDTQYF
CDR3 DNA: TGTGCCACCGAACCGCTAGCGGGGCGTACTAGCACAGATACGCAGTATTTT

D gene: TRBD2
CDR3 length: 16
clone size: .
V gene: TRBV5-6
J gene: TRBJ2-1
CDR3 protein: CASSLRARDYYNEQFF
CDR3 DNA: TGTGCCAGCAGCTTAAGGGCCAGGGACTACTACAATGAGCAGTTCTTC

D gene: TRBD1
CDR3 length: 16
clone size: .
V gene: TRBV20-1
J gene: TRBJ1-2
CDR3 protein: CSARADRELANYGYTF
CDR3 DNA: TGCAGTGCTAGAGCGGACAGGGAGTTAGCTAACTATGGCTACACCTTC

D gene: .
CDR3 length: 13
clone size: few
V gene: TRBV7-2
J gene: TRBJ2-3
CDR3 protein: CASFEGNTDTQYF
CDR3 DNA: TGTGCCAGCTTCGAGGGGAACACAGATACGCAGTATTTT

D gene: .
CDR3 length: 11
clone size: .
V gene: TRBV20-1
J gene: TRBJ1-1
CDR3 protein: CSASTPAVAFF
CDR3 DNA: TGCAGTGCTTCTACCCCGGCGGTAGCTTTCTTT

D gene: TRBD1
CDR3 length: 15
clone size: .
V gene: TRBV5-1
J gene: TRBJ2-3
CDR3 protein: CASSGQGAFTDTQYF
CDR3 DNA: TGCGCCAGCAGCGGGCAGGGGGCTTTCACAGATACGCAGTATTTT

D gene: .
CDR3 length: 15
clone size: few
V gene: TRBV5-6
J gene: TRBJ2-7
CDR3 protein: CASSLGRRGPYEQYF
CDR3 DNA: TGTGCCAGCAGCTTAGGGCGGAGGGGTCCCTACGAGCAGTACTTC

D gene: .
CDR3 length: 18
clone size: few
V gene: TRBV3-1
J gene: TRBJ1-6
CDR3 protein: CASSQVRPASSYNSPLHF
CDR3 DNA: TGTGCCAGCAGCCAAGTCCGTCCAGCGAGCTCCTATAATTCACCCCTCCACTTT

D gene: TRBD2
CDR3 length: 16
clone size: .
V gene: TRBV7-9
J gene: TRBJ2-5
CDR3 protein: CATQRGGEQVSETQYF
CDR3 DNA: TGTGCCACCCAAAGGGGAGGGGAACAAGTTTCGGAGACCCAGTACTTC

D gene: .
CDR3 length: 12
clone size: .
V gene: TRBV20-1
J gene: TRBJ2-7
CDR3 protein: CSARDTSFEQYF
CDR3 DNA: TGCAGTGCTAGAGATACTAGCTTTGAGCAGTACTTC

D gene: .
CDR3 length: 17
clone size: few
V gene: TRBV7-2
J gene: TRBJ1-2
CDR3 protein: CASSLSRLPRGNYGYTF
CDR3 DNA: TGTGCCAGCAGCTTATCGAGGCTCCCCCGGGGCAACTATGGCTACACCTTC

D gene: .
CDR3 length: 9
clone size: few
V gene: TRBV7-9
J gene: TRBJ2-5
CDR3 protein: CATTETQYF
CDR3 DNA: TGTGCCACTACAGAGACCCAGTACTTC

D gene: .
CDR3 length: 16
clone size: few
V gene: TRBV4-2
J gene: TRBJ1-2
CDR3 protein: CASSQELGDGSYGYTF
CDR3 DNA: TGTGCCAGCAGCCAAGAGTTAGGGGACGGATCCTATGGCTACACCTTC

D gene: .
CDR3 length: 15
clone size: .
V gene: TRBV2
J gene: TRBJ2-1
CDR3 protein: CASSAALSGANEQFF
CDR3 DNA: TGTGCCAGCAGTGCTGCACTTAGTGGCGCCAATGAGCAGTTCTTC

D gene: .
CDR3 length: 16
clone size: .
V gene: TRBV9
J gene: TRBJ2-7
CDR3 protein: CASSPRDSHKPYEQYF
CDR3 DNA: TGTGCCAGCAGCCCCCGGGACTCTCATAAACCATACGAGCAGTACTTC

D gene: TRBD2
CDR3 length: 17
clone size: .
V gene: TRBV4-3
J gene: TRBJ2-1
CDR3 protein: CASSQEVRLAAYNEQFF
CDR3 DNA: TGCGCCAGCAGCCAAGAGGTACGACTAGCGGCCTACAATGAGCAGTTCTTC